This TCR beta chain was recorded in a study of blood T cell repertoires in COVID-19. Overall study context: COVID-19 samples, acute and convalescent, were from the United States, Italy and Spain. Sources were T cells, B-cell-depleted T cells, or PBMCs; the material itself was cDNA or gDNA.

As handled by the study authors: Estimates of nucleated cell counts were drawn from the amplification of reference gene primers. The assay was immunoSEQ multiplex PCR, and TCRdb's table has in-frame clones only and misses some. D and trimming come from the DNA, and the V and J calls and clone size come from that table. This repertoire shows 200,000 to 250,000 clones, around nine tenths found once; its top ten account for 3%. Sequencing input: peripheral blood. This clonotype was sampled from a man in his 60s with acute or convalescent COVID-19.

DNA of the CDR3: TGCGCCAGCAGCCAAAACGGGGGACAGATGAGCACTGAAGCTTTCTTT. Translated: CASSQNGGQMSTEAFF. The V and J genes are TRBV5-1 and TRBJ1-1; 7 nucleotides match TRBD1. Germline V gene data show CDR1 as SGHRS and CDR2 as YFSETQ. The CDR3 is 16 amino acids. Germline trimming cut 4 bases from V and 4 bases from J; bases unmatched to any gene: 13.